The next 25 T cell receptor beta chains were all read from a single sample in a study of T cells in localized non-small cell lung cancer. The repertoire was sequenced with immunoSEQ multiplex PCR; TCRdb's copy has only in-frame clones and lacks some. Of tens of thousands of clones listed, roughly 90% were seen once; the top ten hold around 20%. The sample consisted of peripheral blood, taken before any cancer treatment. The source of these receptors is a man aged 40 to 69 with stage I lung adenocarcinoma.

The chain combines TRBV9 with TRBJ2-3, with D unresolved. Germline V gene lookup returns CDR1 SGDLS and CDR2 YYNGEE. The CDR3 consists of 15 residues. V was clipped by 4 bases and J by 6 bases, with 18 bases between them. The CDR3 nucleotides are TGTGCCAGCAGCCCCGACGGAAGTACTGCGGATACGCAGTATTTT. Translated: CASSPDGSTADTQYF.

The V gene is TRBV5-8, the J gene TRBJ1-2; D unclear. V was pared by 2 bases and J by 6 bases, with 23 bases between. Germline V CDR1 and CDR2: SGHTS, YDEGEE. The CDR3 has 17 amino acids. CDR3 DNA: TGTGCCAGCAGCTTAAGCCTCCTCAGAACCCCAAAGGATGGCTACACCTTC. Translating gives CASSLSLLRTPKDGYTF.

This sequence joins TRBV18 and TRBJ2-2; D possibly corresponds to TRBD2 (5 bases). Trimming cost V 4 bases and J 4 bases, with 16 bases left between them. The CDR3 covers 16 residues. The germline V gene has CDR1 KGHSH and CDR2 LQKENI. The CDR3 loop is CASSRSLGEGTGELFF. The CDR3 DNA reads as TGTGCCAGCTCACGCTCCCTGGGCGAGGGCACCGGGGAGCTGTTTTTT. Combining the CDR3 with reference TRBV18 and TRBJ2-2 gives the whole variable domain NAGVMQNPRHLVRRRGQEARLRCSPMKGHSHVYWYRQLPEEGLKFMVYLQKENIIDESGMPKERFSAEFPKEGPSILRIQQVVRGDSAAYFCASSRSLGEGTGELFFGEGSRLTVL.

This rearrangement joins TRBV6-1 to TRBJ1-2; no clear D gene. The CDR3 extends over 16 amino acids. Germline CDR1 MNHNS, CDR2 SASEGT. With 2 bases removed from V and 6 bases from J, the gap between germline ends came to 19 bases. The CDR3 loop is CASSELIGAGWDGYTF. CDR3 DNA: TGTGCCAGCAGTGAATTAATCGGCGCGGGTTGGGATGGCTACACCTTC.

The J gene is TRBJ2-1, the V gene TRBV19; D not certain. CDR1 and CDR2 from the germline V gene are LNHDA and SQIVND (reference sequence). This CDR3 has 12 amino acids. Trimming pared 3 bases from V and 10 bases from J, leaving 10 bases between. CDR3 sequence: CASSIWNGEQFF. Written as DNA, the CDR3 is TGTGCCAGTAGTATTTGGAACGGGGAGCAGTTCTTC.

The genes are TRBV4-1 and TRBJ1-2; no clear D. The CDR3 runs 14 residues. Germline values: CDR1 MGHRA, CDR2 YSYEKL. V lost 3 bases, J lost 4 bases, and 12 bases lay in between. DNA of the CDR3: TGCGCCAGCAGCCAGGGGAAGGCGTCCTATGGCTACACCTTC. This sequence encodes CASSQGKASYGYTF.

The rearrangement joins TRBV11-1 to TRBJ2-7, with 8 bases aligning to TRBD1. Unmatched junction bases numbered 6, after V lost 0 bases and J lost 8 bases. This CDR3 has 14 residues. Germline lookup yields CDR1 SGHAT and CDR2 FQDESV (reference sequence). The DNA for the CDR3 is TGTGCCAGCAGCTTAGCCGGACAGGGAATTCAGCAGTACTTC. This codes for CASSLAGQGIQQYF.

The CDR3 reads CASSSGSGSYEQYF. Written as DNA, the CDR3 is TGTGCCAGCAGCTCAGGGAGTGGGTCCTACGAGCAGTACTTC. The chain recombines TRBV11-1 with TRBJ2-7; D could derive from TRBD1 or TRBD2 (5 bases each). This CDR3 contains 14 residues. Germline assignment: CDR1 SGHAT and CDR2 FQDESV (reference sequence). Trimming left V 4 bases short and J 1 base short, with 11 bases between.

V is TRBV5-1 and J is TRBJ2-3; D is undetermined. The V gene lost 0 bases and the J gene lost 0 bases, with 8 bases spanning the gap. Germline loops: CDR1 SGHRS, CDR2 YFSETQ. The CDR3 runs to 15 residues. The CDR3: CASSLVPESTDTQYF. The CDR3 region has the DNA TGCGCCAGCAGCTTGGTCCCCGAAAGCACAGATACGCAGTATTTT.

The CDR3 sequence: CASSPGRSGEQYF. CDR3 coding DNA: TGTGCCAGCAGCCCGGGACGCTCGGGCGAGCAGTACTTC. V usage is TRBV6-1 and J usage is TRBJ2-7; TRBD1 or TRBD2 may be the D gene (5 bases each). This CDR3 is built from 13 residues. Germline-derived CDR1 and CDR2 are MNHNS and SASEGT. The V end was cut by 6 bases, the J end by 6 bases, with 15 bases between.

The chain carries TRBV13 and TRBJ2-2; TRBD2 matches at 11 bases. Trimming cost V 4 bases and J 4 bases; bases outside gene matches: 8. The V gene's germline CDR1 is PRHDT and CDR2 FYEKMQ (reference sequence). The CDR3 has 17 amino acids. This chain's CDR3 is CASSSSPGLAVTGELFF. CDR3 bases: TGTGCCAGCAGCTCAAGTCCGGGACTAGCGGTCACCGGGGAGCTGTTTTTT. Together with reference TRBV13 and TRBJ2-2, the CDR3 gives the full variable domain: AAGVIQSPRHLIKEKRETATLKCYPIPRHDTVYWYQQGPGQDPQFLISFYEKMQSDKGSIPDRFSAQQFSDYHSELNMSSLELGDSALYFCASSSSPGLAVTGELFFGEGSRLTVL.

The V call is TRBV2, the J call TRBJ2-3; 15 bases line up with TRBD2. The CDR3 covers 16 residues. Per germline, CDR1 SNHLY and CDR2 FYNNEI. After removal of 9 bases from V and 4 bases from J, the junction contained 8 bases not matched to a gene. CDR3 DNA sequence: TGTGCCAGTAGGACTAGCGGGAGGGCCCGAGCAGATACGCAGTATTTT. Translating it yields CASRTSGRARADTQYF.

The CDR3: CASSLVPGHPRETQYF. CDR3 DNA: TGTGCCAGCAGCTTAGTCCCGGGACACCCTAGGGAGACCCAGTACTTC. The rearrangement joins TRBV7-2 to TRBJ2-5; D may be TRBD1 (6 bases). V lost 1 base and J 5 bases, leaving 17 bases between the germline ends. Germline CDR1 is SGHTA and CDR2 is FQGNSA. The CDR3 contains 16 residues.

The chain employs TRBV28 and TRBJ2-7; 7 bases are shared with TRBD1. J lost 6 bases, V lost 1 base, and 12 bases had no gene match. The CDR3 loop spans 16 amino acids. Germline CDR1 and CDR2: MDHEN and SYDVKM. CDR3 region: CASSLSRQGKGSEQYF. CDR3 DNA sequence: TGTGCCAGCAGTTTATCAAGACAGGGAAAGGGTAGCGAGCAGTACTTC. Based on the CDR3 plus reference TRBV28 and TRBJ2-7, the full variable domain is DVKVTQSSRYLVKRTGEKVFLECVQDMDHENMFWYRQDPGLGLRLIYFSYDVKMKEKGDIPEGYSVSREKKERFSLILESASTNQTSMYLCASSLSRQGKGSEQYFGPGTRLTVT.

This clone was detected only once. The CDR3 nucleotides are TGTGCCAGTACCTCCAAGATGGGACAGGGGGCTAGGGGAGGCTACACCTTC. Protein product: CASTSKMGQGARGGYTF. This chain connects TRBV19 to TRBJ1-2; 12 bases map to TRBD1. The germline V gene encodes CDR1 LNHDA and CDR2 SQIVND (reference sequence). This CDR3 has 17 residues. Germline trimming cut 7 bases from V and 8 bases from J; bases unmatched to any gene: 17. Full variable domain (outside the CDR3, taken from reference TRBV19 and TRBJ1-2): DGGITQSPKYLFRKEGQNVTLSCEQNLNHDAMYWYRQDPGQGLRLIYYSQIVNDFQKGDIAEGYSVSREKKESFPLTVTSAQKNPTAFYLCASTSKMGQGARGGYTFGSGTRLTVV.

The gene calls are TRBV20-1 and TRBJ1-1, with D maybe TRBD1 (5 bases). The CDR3 runs to 11 residues. Trimming took off 6 bases at V and 7 bases at J, with 12 bases between the two ends. Per the germline V gene, CDR1 is DFQATT and CDR2 is SNEGSKA (reference sequence). CDR3 amino acids: CSAPGGLEAFF. The CDR3 DNA is TGCAGTGCGCCGGGGGGACTTGAAGCTTTCTTT.

The chain carries TRBV14 and TRBJ2-1; 13 nucleotides line up with TRBD2. From germline, CDR1 is SGHDN and CDR2 FVKESK. V gave up 4 bases and J gave up 4 bases; unmatched junction bases: 7. The CDR3 covers 17 residues. CDR3 sequence: CASSPGPGLAGYNEQFF. The CDR3 DNA follows: TGTGCCAGCAGCCCGGGGCCGGGACTAGCGGGATACAATGAGCAGTTCTTC. Full variable domain (outside the CDR3, taken from reference TRBV14 and TRBJ2-1): EAGVTQFPSHSVIEKGQTVTLRCDPISGHDNLYWYRRVMGKEIKFLLHFVKESKQDESGMPNNRFLAERTGGTYSTLKVQPAELEDSGVYFCASSPGPGLAGYNEQFFGPGTRLTVL.

V and J are TRBV4-3 and TRBJ2-3; 9 bases agree with TRBD2. The CDR3 covers 16 residues. Germline V lookup: CDR1 LGHNA, CDR2 YSLEER. V shed 1 base, J shed 4 bases, and the junction held 6 bases outside the gene matches. CDR3 amino acids: CASSQVAGGGADTQYF. As DNA, the CDR3 is TGCGCCAGCAGCCAAGTCGCGGGAGGGGGCGCAGATACGCAGTATTTT.

The genes are TRBV28 and TRBJ2-7, with D possibly being TRBD1 (6 bases). Germline V CDR1 and CDR2: MDHEN, SYDVKM. The V and J ends lost 6 bases and 9 bases respectively, with 15 bases between them. The CDR3 loop spans 12 amino acids. This CDR3 is CASRLQDSGQYF. In nucleotides, the CDR3 is TGTGCCAGCAGGCTACAGGACAGCGGGCAGTACTTC.

This clone was seen once. The rearrangement uses TRBV4-3 and TRBJ2-7; 15 positions match TRBD2. After removal of 3 bases from V and 1 base from J, the junction contained 7 bases not matched to a gene. CDR3 length equals 18 residues. Germline V gene sequence: CDR1 LGHNA, CDR2 YSLEER. DNA for the CDR3: TGCGCCAGCAGCCAGGAGCTGGGACTAGCGGGAGGTTCCTACGAGCAGTACTTC. The encoded protein is CASSQELGLAGGSYEQYF.

Details on this clone: The junction departs from the called germline gene at one end, perhaps through a read error. The rearrangement links TRBV5-4 to TRBJ1-2; no definite D call. CDR1 is SGHNT and CDR2 is YYREEE in the germline V gene (reference sequence). The CDR3 is 9 residues long. The CDR3 here is CASSRTASF. CDR3 DNA sequence: TGTGCCAGCAGTCGGACGGCTTCCTTC.

The V and J genes are TRBV10-3 and TRBJ1-5, with D possibly TRBD1 on 6 matching bases. Germline V CDR1 and CDR2: ENHRY, SYGVKD. V was shortened by 4 bases and J by 3 bases, with 10 bases between the two germline ends. CDR3 length: 14 residues. The CDR3 spells CAISARQDNQPQHF. DNA of the CDR3: TGTGCCATCAGTGCTAGACAGGACAATCAGCCCCAGCATTTT.

V and J are TRBV4-2 and TRBJ2-5; TRBD2 aligns across 7 bases. Germline V CDR1 and CDR2: LGHNA, YNFKEQ. Trimming took 6 bases from V and 3 from J; bases not matched to a gene: 7. The length of the CDR3 is 14 residues. CDR3 sequence (DNA): TGTGCCAGCAGAACGGTAGGGAGGGAAGAGACCCAGTACTTC. Encoded protein: CASRTVGREETQYF.

In regard to this clone: Other DNA sequences within the sample encode an identical CDR3. As DNA, the CDR3 is TGTGCCAGTAGCCGTCTCAATGAGCAGTTCTTC. Residues: CASSRLNEQFF. The rearrangement links TRBV19 to TRBJ2-1, with no clear D. The CDR3 is 11 residues long. Trimming took 6 bases from V and 6 from J, leaving 6 bases between them. Germline CDR1 LNHDA, CDR2 SQIVND (reference sequence). The full variable domain, in which reference TRBV19 and TRBJ2-1 provide the parts outside the CDR3, is DGGITQSPKYLFRKEGQNVTLSCEQNLNHDAMYWYRQDPGQGLRLIYYSQIVNDFQKGDIAEGYSVSREKKESFPLTVTSAQKNPTAFYLCASSRLNEQFFGPGTRLTVL.

This chain joins TRBV10-1 and TRBJ1-5; D is possibly TRBD1 (6 bases). This CDR3 region has 12 residues. Trimming stripped 6 bases from V and 5 bases from J, with 8 bases between. CDR1 WNHNN and CDR2 SYGVQD come from the germline V gene (reference sequence). CDR3 in amino acids: CASREGDQPQHF. The DNA for the CDR3 is TGCGCCAGCAGGGAGGGGGATCAGCCCCAGCATTTT.